The present TCR beta chain was sequenced within a study of CXCR3-negative and CXCR3-positive naive CD8 T cells. Study results and caveats: Both naive subsets showed comparably high diversity, and memory CD8+ cells showed much lower diversity. Naive cells used TRBV-TRBJ genes in much the same way whether CXCR3-negative or CXCR3-positive; memory cells did not. Cryopreserved PBMCs had partly decreased CXCR3 expression; fresh PBMCs were used in most assays.

As for this clonotype: Its antigen is unknown.

The germline V gene has CDR1 MNHEY and CDR2 SVGAGI. The CDR3 has 13 amino acids. Cells that were CD45RO-CCR7+CD27+CD95- constituted naive CD8+ T cells. UMI labels and 5' RACE were used to prepare the TRB cDNA libraries. TCRdb reprocessed the 5' RACE reads and reports one entry per CDR3 protein, with no DNA. The sample holds more than 65,000 distinct CDR3 sequences. Sequenced material: naive CXCR3- CD8+ T cells from blood. Subset given: CD45RO-CCR7+CD27+CD95- naive CD8+ T cells lacking CXCR3 (TNR3-). This sequence was found in a human donor in good health. Some clones in this sample may be carry-over from other donors' samples. This chain uses TRBV6-5 with TRBJ2-1; TCRdb gives TRBD1 as the D gene, but with no DNA this cannot be confirmed. CDR3 residues: CASRSGMDIEQFF.